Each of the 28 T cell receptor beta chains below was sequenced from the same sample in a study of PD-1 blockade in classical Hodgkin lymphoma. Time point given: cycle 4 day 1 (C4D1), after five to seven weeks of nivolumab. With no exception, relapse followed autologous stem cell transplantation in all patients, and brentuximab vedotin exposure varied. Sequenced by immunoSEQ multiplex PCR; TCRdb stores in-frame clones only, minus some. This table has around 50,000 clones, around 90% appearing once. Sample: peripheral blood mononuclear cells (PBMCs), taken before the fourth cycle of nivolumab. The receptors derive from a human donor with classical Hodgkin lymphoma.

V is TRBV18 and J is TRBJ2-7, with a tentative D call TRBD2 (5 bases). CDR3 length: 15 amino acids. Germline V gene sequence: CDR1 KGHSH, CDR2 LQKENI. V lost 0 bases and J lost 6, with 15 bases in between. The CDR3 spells CASSPPVPGWGEQYF. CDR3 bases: TGTGCCAGCTCACCACCGGTGCCGGGGTGGGGCGAGCAGTACTTC.

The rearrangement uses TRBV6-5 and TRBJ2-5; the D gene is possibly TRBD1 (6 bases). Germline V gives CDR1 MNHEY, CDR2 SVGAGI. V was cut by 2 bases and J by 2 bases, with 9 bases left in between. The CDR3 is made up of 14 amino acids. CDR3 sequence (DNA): TGTGCCAGCAGTTACCCAGGGACACAAGAGACCCAGTACTTC. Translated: CASSYPGTQETQYF.

The CDR3 spells CSVEVSAKGDEQYF. CDR3 DNA sequence: TGCAGCGTTGAAGTCAGCGCAAAGGGAGACGAGCAGTACTTC. J is TRBJ2-7 and V is TRBV29-1; a weak D match, TRBD2 (5 bases). Trimming left V 1 base short and J 5 bases short, with 15 bases between. The CDR3 contains 14 residues. The germline V gene has CDR1 SQVTM and CDR2 ANQGSEA.

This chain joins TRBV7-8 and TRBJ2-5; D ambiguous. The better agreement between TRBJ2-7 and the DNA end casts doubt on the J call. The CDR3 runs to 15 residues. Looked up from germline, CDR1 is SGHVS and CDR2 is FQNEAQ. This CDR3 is CASSLVGYLNYEQYF. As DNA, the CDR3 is TGTGCCAGCAGCTTAGTGGGCTACCTCAACTACGAGCAGTACTTC.

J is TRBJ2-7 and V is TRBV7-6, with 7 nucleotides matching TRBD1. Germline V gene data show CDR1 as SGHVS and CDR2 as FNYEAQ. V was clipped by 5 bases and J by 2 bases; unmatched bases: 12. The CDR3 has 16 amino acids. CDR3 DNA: TGTGCCAGCAGCCCCTTTGTACAGGGGCATACCTACGAGCAGTACTTC. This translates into CASSPFVQGHTYEQYF.

CDR3 sequence: CASSSLEGRAKNIQYF. The CDR3 region has the DNA TGTGCCAGCAGCTCCCTAGAGGGGCGAGCCAAAAACATTCAGTACTTC. The chain combines TRBV7-9 with TRBJ2-4; D tentatively reads TRBD1 or TRBD2 (5 bases each). Trimming shortened V by 4 bases and J by 0 bases, and 13 bases separated the two germline ends. The CDR3 runs 16 residues. Germline V CDR1 and CDR2: SEHNR, FQNEAQ (reference sequence). The variable domain in full, with the rest retrieved from reference TRBV7-9 and TRBJ2-4, is DTGVSQNPRHKITKRGQNVTFRCDPISEHNRLYWYRQTLGQGPEFLTYFQNEAQLEKSRLLSDRFSAERPKGSFSTLEIQRTEQGDSAMYLCASSSLEGRAKNIQYFGAGTRLSVL.

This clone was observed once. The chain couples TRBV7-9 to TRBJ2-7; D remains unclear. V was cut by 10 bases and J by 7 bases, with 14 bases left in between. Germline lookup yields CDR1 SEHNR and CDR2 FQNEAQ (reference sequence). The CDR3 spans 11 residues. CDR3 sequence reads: CAILGGMEQYF. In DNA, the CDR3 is TGTGCCATCCTGGGTGGGATGGAGCAGTACTTC.

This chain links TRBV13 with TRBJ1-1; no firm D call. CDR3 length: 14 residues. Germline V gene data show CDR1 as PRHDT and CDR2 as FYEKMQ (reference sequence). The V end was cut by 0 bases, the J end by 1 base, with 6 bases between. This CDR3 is CASSLGWGNTEAFF. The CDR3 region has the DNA TGTGCCAGCAGCTTAGGTTGGGGGAACACTGAAGCTTTCTTT.

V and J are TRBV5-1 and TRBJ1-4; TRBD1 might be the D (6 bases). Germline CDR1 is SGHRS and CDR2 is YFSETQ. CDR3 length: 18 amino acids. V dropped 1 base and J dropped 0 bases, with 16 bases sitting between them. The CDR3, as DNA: TGCGCCAGCAGCTTGTTTGGGGGGCCAGCTGCAACTAATGAAAAACTGTTTTTT. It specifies CASSLFGGPAATNEKLFF.

The CDR3: CASSWLAINEQFF. CDR3 coding DNA: TGCGCCAGCAGTTGGTTAGCGATCAATGAGCAGTTCTTC. The V call is TRBV10-2, the J call TRBJ2-1, with D tentatively TRBD2 (5 bases). CDR1 is WSHSY and CDR2 is SAAADI in the germline V gene. The V end was cut by 5 bases, the J end by 6 bases, with 11 bases between. This CDR3 is built from 13 residues.

CDR3 DNA: TGCGCCAGCAGCGTTGGGCGGACGGATGGCTACACCTTC. This encodes CASSVGRTDGYTF. This sequence joins TRBV5-1 and TRBJ1-2; D unresolved. Germline-derived CDR1 and CDR2 are SGHRS and YFSETQ. V shed 4 bases and J shed 6 bases, with 13 bases lying between them. The CDR3 is 13 residues long.

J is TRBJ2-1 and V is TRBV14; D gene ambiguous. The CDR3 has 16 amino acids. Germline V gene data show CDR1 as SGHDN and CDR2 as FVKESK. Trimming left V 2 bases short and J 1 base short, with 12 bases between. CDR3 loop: CASSQSVGWSYNEQFF. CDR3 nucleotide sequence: TGTGCCAGCAGCCAAAGCGTAGGGTGGTCCTACAATGAGCAGTTCTTC. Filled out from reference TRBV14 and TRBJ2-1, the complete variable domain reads EAGVTQFPSHSVIEKGQTVTLRCDPISGHDNLYWYRRVMGKEIKFLLHFVKESKQDESGMPNNRFLAERTGGTYSTLKVQPAELEDSGVYFCASSQSVGWSYNEQFFGPGTRLTVL.

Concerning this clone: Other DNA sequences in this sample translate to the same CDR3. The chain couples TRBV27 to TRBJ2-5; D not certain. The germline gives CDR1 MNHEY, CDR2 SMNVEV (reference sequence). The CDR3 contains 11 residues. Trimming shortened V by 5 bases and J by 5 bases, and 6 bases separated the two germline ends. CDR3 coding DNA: TGTGCCAGCAGTAGCAGGGAGACCCAGTACTTC. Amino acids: CASSSRETQYF.

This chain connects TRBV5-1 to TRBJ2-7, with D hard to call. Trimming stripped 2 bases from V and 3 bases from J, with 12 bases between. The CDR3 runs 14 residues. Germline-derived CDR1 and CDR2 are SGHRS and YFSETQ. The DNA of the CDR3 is TGCGCCAGCAGCTTTCTAGGGCAGAGCTACGAGCAGTACTTC. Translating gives CASSFLGQSYEQYF.

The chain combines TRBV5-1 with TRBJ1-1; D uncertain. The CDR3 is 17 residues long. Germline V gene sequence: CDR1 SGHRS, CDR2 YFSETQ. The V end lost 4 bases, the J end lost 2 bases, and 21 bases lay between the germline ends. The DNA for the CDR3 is TGCGCCAGCAGCCTTGGGTCTTTGCACCGGTCCAACACTGAAGCTTTCTTT. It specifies CASSLGSLHRSNTEAFF.

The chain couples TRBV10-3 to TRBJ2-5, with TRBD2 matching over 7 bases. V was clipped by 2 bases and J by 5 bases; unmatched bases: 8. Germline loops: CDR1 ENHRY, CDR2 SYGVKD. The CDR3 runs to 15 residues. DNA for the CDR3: TGTGCCATCAGTGAGGGAGCGGGATGGCGGGAGACCCAGTACTTC. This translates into CAISEGAGWRETQYF.

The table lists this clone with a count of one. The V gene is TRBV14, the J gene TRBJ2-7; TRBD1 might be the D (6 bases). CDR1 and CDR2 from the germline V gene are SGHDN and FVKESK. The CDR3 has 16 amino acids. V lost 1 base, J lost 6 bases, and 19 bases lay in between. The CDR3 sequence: CASSQGIGQGKGEQYF. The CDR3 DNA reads TGTGCCAGCAGCCAAGGAATCGGGCAGGGGAAGGGCGAGCAGTACTTC.

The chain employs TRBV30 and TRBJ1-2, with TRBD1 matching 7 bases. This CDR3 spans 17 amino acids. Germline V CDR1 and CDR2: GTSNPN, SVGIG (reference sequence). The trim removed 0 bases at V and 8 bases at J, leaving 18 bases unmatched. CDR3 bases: TGTGCCTGGAGTGTGGATGGACAGGCCATTCTAACGAGGGGCTACACCTTC. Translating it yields CAWSVDGQAILTRGYTF.

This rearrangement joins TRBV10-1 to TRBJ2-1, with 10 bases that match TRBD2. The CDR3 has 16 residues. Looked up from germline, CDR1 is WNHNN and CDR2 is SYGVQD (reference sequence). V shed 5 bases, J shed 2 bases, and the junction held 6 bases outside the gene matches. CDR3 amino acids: CASSSIAGGPYNEQFF. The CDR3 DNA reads TGCGCCAGCAGTTCCATAGCGGGAGGCCCCTACAATGAGCAGTTCTTC.

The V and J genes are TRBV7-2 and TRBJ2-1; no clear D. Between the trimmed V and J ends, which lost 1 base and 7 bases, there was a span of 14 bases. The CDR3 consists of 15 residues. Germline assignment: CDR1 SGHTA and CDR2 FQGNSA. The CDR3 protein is CASSLGANARNEQFF. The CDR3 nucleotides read TGTGCCAGCAGCTTAGGGGCCAACGCGCGGAATGAGCAGTTCTTC.

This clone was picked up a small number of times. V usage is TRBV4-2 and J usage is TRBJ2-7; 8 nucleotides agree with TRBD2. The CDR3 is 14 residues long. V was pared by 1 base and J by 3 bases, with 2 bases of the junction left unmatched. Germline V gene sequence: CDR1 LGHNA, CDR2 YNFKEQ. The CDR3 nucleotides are TGTGCCAGCAGCCAAGGGAGCGGGAGCTACGAGCAGTACTTC. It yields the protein CASSQGSGSYEQYF.

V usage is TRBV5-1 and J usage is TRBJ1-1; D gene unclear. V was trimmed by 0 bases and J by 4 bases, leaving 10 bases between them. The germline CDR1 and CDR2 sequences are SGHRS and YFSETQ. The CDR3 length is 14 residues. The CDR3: CASSLVGLSTEAFF. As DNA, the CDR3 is TGCGCCAGCAGCTTGGTTGGGCTAAGCACTGAAGCTTTCTTT.

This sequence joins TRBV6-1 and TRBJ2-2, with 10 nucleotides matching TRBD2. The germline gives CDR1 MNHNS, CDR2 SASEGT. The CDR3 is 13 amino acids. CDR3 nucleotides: TGTTTGAGCGGGAGGGCCAACACCGGGGAGCTGTTTTTT. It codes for CLSGRANTGELFF.

CDR3 DNA sequence: TGTGCCACCAGCAGAGATCGGACAGGGAGCTCCTACGAGCAGTACTTC. Translating gives CATSRDRTGSSYEQYF. The chain is built from TRBV15 and TRBJ2-7; 8 positions match TRBD1. This CDR3 spans 16 amino acids. The V and J ends lost 0 bases and 0 bases, in that order; junction bases with no gene match: 4. Per germline, CDR1 LNHNV and CDR2 YYDKDF (reference sequence).

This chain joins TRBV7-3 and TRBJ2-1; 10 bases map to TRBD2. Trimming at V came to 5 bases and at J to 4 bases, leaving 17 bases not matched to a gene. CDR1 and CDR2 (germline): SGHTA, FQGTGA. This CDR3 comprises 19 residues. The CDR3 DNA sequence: TGTGCCAGCAGCCTCCGCGTCTGGAAAGCGGGAGGGCCTTACAATGAGCAGTTCTTC. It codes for CASSLRVWKAGGPYNEQFF.

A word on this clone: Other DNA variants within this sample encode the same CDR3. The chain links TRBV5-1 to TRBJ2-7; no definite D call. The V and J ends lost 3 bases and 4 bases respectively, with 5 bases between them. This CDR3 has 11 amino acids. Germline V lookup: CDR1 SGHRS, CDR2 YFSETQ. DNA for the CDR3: TGCGCCAGCAGCTCCTCTTACGAGCAGTACTTC. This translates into CASSSSYEQYF.

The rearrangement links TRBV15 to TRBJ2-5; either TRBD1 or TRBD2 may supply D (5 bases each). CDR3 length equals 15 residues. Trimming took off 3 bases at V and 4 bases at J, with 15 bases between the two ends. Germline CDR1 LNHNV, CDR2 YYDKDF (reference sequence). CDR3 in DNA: TGTGCCACCAGCAGGTGGGGGAGTTCCGCAGAGACCCAGTACTTC. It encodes CATSRWGSSAETQYF.

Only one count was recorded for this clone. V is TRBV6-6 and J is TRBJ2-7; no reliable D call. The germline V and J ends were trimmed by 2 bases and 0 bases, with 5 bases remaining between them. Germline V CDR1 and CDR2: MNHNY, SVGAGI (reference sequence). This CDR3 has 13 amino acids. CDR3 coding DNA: TGTGCCAGCAGTTACGGGGTCTCCTACGAGCAGTACTTC. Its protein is CASSYGVSYEQYF.